A selection of T cell receptor beta chains follows, all from one sample in a study of siplizumab effects on memory and regulatory T cells. Assay used: immunoSEQ multiplex PCR; TCRdb lists only in-frame clones, some missing. The sample has about 100,000 clones, approximately 94% seen once. Source material: Tregs sorted from blood. Every receptor here comes from a human donor in good health. The CDR3 runs from the conserved cysteine through the conserved F or W. D genes are given only for firm matches. A row's size may be missing; if present it is once, few, many or a size class.

d_gene,v_gene,j_gene,abundance,len,CDR3nt,CDR3aa
.,TRBV29-1,TRBJ1-2,.,12,TGCAGCGTTGATTTAGCTAACTATGGCTACACCTTC,CSVDLANYGYTF
.,TRBV5-4,TRBJ2-7,.,15,TGTGCCAGCAGCTGGGGTAGGGGTTCATCCTACGAGCAGTACTTC,CASSWGRGSSYEQYF
.,TRBV6-5,TRBJ2-7,.,11,TGTGCCAGCAGTCGTGTCTACGAGCAGTACTTC,CASSRVYEQYF
TRBD2,TRBV5-1,TRBJ2-7,once,13,TGCGCCAGCAGCGGCGGGAGATACTACGAGCAGTACTTC,CASSGGRYYEQYF
.,TRBV6-5,TRBJ1-1,.,13,TGTGCCAGCAGTTTCAACAGGTTAACTGAAGCTTTCTTT,CASSFNRLTEAFF
.,TRBV5-6,TRBJ1-5,.,15,TGTGCCAGCAGCTTGGTCGGGGGTCTCAATCAGCCCCAGCATTTT,CASSLVGGLNQPQHF
.,TRBV2,TRBJ2-1,.,15,TGTGCCAGCAGGAGCCCGGGACTGAGCAAGGGTGAGCAGTTCTTC,CASRSPGLSKGEQFF
TRBD1,TRBV6-6,TRBJ2-7,.,13,TGTGCCAGCAGAGGACAGGGGAACTACGAGCAGTACTTC,CASRGQGNYEQYF
.,TRBV5-1,TRBJ2-1,.,15,TGCGCCAGCAGCTTGCTCGGGGGCCTTGATAGTGAGCAGTTCTTC,CASSLLGGLDSEQFF
TRBD2,TRBV25-1,TRBJ2-7,.,15,TGTGCCAGCAGTAAACGCACTAGCGGGATGTACGAGCAGTACTTC,CASSKRTSGMYEQYF
.,TRBV28,TRBJ2-7,.,12,TGTGCCAGCAGTCCACCCACTAGGGTGGGAAACTTC,CASSPPTRVGNF
.,TRBV20-1,TRBJ1-4,few,11,TGCAGTGCTAGGGGTTTTGAAAAACTGTTTTTT,CSARGFEKLFF
TRBD2,TRBV6-4,TRBJ2-1,.,16,TGTGCCTCCAAAGGGACTAGCGGGAAGGGGCACAATGAGCAGTTCTTC,CASKGTSGKGHNEQFF
TRBD1,TRBV19,TRBJ2-7,.,14,TGTGCCAGTAGTATAGGGACAGGGAGATACGAGCAGTACTTC,CASSIGTGRYEQYF
.,TRBV2,TRBJ1-1,.,15,TGTGCCAGCAGAAGGAGACCATCACCTGACGCTGAAGCTTTCTTT,CASRRRPSPDAEAFF
.,TRBV28,TRBJ2-5,once,21,TGTGCCAGCAGTTTACGGACTTGGCAGGGGCCACCCGATCCGACCGGAGAGACCCAGTACTTC,CASSLRTWQGPPDPTGETQYF
.,TRBV27,TRBJ2-5,few,14,TGTGCCAGCAGTTTATCAAGGCTGAAAGAGACCCAGTACTTC,CASSLSRLKETQYF
TRBD2,TRBV19,TRBJ2-5,.,15,TGTGCCACCCGCCCTAGCGGGAGCGAGGGGGAGACCCAGTACTTC,CATRPSGSEGETQYF
TRBD1,TRBV19,TRBJ1-5,.,18,TGTGCCAGCAAAAAGGGCGAAACCGGGACAGGTAGCAATCAGCCCCAGCATTTT,CASKKGETGTGSNQPQHF
.,TRBV7-9,TRBJ2-1,.,15,TGTGCCAGCAGCCCCCAGTTTGTTGTTGGGGAAACCGAGTTCTTC,CASSPQFVVGETEFF
.,TRBV11-3,TRBJ1-1,once,14,TGTGCCAGCAGCTTAGATCTCTTTAGGATTGAAGCTTTCTTT,CASSLDLFRIEAFF
.,TRBV23-1,TRBJ1-5,.,13,TGCGCCAGCAGTCGAGGAAGGTCTCAGCCCCAGCATTTT,CASSRGRSQPQHF
.,TRBV25-1,TRBJ2-1,.,13,TGTGCCAGCAGTGAATTGTCGACCAATGAGCAGTTCTTC,CASSELSTNEQFF
.,TRBV15,TRBJ1-6,.,15,TGTGCCACCAGCAGAGATTTGGGGAGTCGGTCACCCCTCCACTTT,CATSRDLGSRSPLHF
TRBD2,TRBV5-1,TRBJ2-1,.,16,TGCGCCAGCAGCATCCGGACTAGCGGTACCTACAATGAGCAGTTCTTC,CASSIRTSGTYNEQFF
TRBD2,TRBV10-3,TRBJ2-1,.,13,TGTGCCATCAGGCGGGAGGGCCATTCCATGCGGTTCTTC,CAIRREGHSMRFF
.,TRBV5-1,TRBJ2-2,.,19,TGCGCCATCAAAGCCCCCTCGAGAATAGTCGGGATCGGGTCCGGGGAGCTGTTTTTT,CAIKAPSRIVGIGSGELFF
TRBD2,TRBV18,TRBJ2-1,.,17,TGTGCCAGCTCACCCTCAGGGTTTCTTGCGGGAGAGGGTGAGCAGTTCTTC,CASSPSGFLAGEGEQFF
.,TRBV14,TRBJ2-7,once,15,TGTGCCAGCAGCCAACAGGGTGGCAGGGGTCACGAGCAGTACTTC,CASSQQGGRGHEQYF
.,TRBV10-3,TRBJ2-2,.,14,TGTGCCATCAGTGTGGGGCTAAACACCGGGGAGCTGTTTTTT,CAISVGLNTGELFF
.,TRBV6-5,TRBJ1-5,.,13,TGTGCCAGCAGAAGACGGAGGAATCAGCCCCAGCATTTT,CASRRRRNQPQHF
.,TRBV27,TRBJ1-2,.,16,TGTGCCAGCAGCCTAACCCCGGGGGCCCCTAACTATGGCTACACCTTC,CASSLTPGAPNYGYTF
.,TRBV18,TRBJ2-3,.,12,TGTGCCAGCTCACCAGGGACAGATACGCAGTATTTT,CASSPGTDTQYF
.,TRBV28,TRBJ2-3,.,15,TGTGCCAGCAGTTTACTCGGGAGTGGTACAGATACGCAGTATTTT,CASSLLGSGTDTQYF
.,TRBV2,TRBJ1-1,.,14,TGTGCCAGCGCGGCTCCGTCCCCCATTGCTGAAGCTTTCTTT,CASAAPSPIAEAFF
.,TRBV5-1,TRBJ2-7,.,15,TGCGCCAGCAGCCAAATCTTCAAGAGCTCCTACGAGCAGTACTTC,CASSQIFKSSYEQYF
.,TRBV6-4,TRBJ2-3,.,15,TGTGCCAGCAGTCCGAGGCTATCCCCCACAGATACGCAGTATTTT,CASSPRLSPTDTQYF